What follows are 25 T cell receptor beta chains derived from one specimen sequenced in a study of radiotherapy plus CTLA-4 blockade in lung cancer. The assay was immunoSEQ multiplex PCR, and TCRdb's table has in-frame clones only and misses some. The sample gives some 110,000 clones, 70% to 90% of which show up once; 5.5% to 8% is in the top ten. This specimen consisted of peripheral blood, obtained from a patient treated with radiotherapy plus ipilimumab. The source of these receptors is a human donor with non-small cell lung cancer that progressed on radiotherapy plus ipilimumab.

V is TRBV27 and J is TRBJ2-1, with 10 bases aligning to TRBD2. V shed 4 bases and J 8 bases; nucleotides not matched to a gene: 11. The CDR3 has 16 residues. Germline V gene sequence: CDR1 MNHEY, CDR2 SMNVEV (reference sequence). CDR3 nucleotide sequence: TGTGCCAGCAGTTATCTTACTAGCGGGAAGAAAGATGAGCAGTTCTTC. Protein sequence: CASSYLTSGKKDEQFF.

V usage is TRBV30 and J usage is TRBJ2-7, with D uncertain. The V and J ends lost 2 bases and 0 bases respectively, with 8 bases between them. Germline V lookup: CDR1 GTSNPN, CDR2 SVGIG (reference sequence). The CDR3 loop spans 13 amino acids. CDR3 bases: TGTGCCTGGAGTATGGGGAACTCCTACGAGCAGTACTTC. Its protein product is CAWSMGNSYEQYF.

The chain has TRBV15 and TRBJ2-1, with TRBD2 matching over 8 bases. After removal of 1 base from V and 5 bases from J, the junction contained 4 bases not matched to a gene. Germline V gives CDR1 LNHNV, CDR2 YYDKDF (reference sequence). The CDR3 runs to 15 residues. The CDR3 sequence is CATSRGGRLDNEQFF. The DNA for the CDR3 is TGTGCCACCAGCAGAGGCGGGAGGCTTGACAATGAGCAGTTCTTC.

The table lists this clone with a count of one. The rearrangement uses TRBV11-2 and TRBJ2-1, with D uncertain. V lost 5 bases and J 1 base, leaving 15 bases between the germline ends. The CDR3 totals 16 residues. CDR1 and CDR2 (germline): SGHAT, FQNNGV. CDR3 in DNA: TGTGCCAGCAGCCCCCGTGGGCAGGCATCCTACAATGAGCAGTTCTTC. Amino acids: CASSPRGQASYNEQFF.

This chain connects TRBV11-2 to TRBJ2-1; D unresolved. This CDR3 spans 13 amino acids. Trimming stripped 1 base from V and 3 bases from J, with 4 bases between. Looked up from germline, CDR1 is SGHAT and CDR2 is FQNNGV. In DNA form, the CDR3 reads TGTGCCAGCAGCTTAGCGGGCTACAATGAGCAGTTCTTC. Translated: CASSLAGYNEQFF.

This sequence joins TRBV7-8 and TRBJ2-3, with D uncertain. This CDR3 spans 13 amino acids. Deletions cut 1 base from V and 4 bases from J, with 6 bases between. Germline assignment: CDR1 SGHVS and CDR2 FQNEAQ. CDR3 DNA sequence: TGTGCCAGCAGCTTAGACGGTTCAGATACGCAGTATTTT. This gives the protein CASSLDGSDTQYF.

The CDR3 is CASSPYQAPANTEAFF. In DNA form, the CDR3 reads TGTGCCAGCTCACCTTATCAGGCCCCGGCGAACACTGAAGCTTTCTTT. This chain links TRBV18 with TRBJ1-1, with no clear D. This CDR3 has 16 amino acids. V was shortened by 3 bases and J by 1 base, with 15 bases between the two germline ends. Germline CDR1 and CDR2: KGHSH and LQKENI.

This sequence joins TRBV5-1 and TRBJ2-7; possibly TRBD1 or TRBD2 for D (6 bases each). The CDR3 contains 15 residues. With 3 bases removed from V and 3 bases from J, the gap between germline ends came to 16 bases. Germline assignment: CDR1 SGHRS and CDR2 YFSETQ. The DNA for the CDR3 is TGCGCCAGCAGCTCCCAAGGAGGGGGTAGCTACGAGCAGTACTTC. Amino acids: CASSSQGGGSYEQYF.

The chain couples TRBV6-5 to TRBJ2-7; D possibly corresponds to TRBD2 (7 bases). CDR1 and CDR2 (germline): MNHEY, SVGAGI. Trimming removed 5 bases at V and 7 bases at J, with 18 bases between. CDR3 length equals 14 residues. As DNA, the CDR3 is TGTGCCAGCAGTCCCGTCGGGAGGCAGGGGGAGCAGTACTTC. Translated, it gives CASSPVGRQGEQYF.

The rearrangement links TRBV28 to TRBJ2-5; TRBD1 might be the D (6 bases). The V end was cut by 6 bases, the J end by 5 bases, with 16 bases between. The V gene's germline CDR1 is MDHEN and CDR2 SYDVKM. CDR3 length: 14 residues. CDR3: CASRQGRARETQYF. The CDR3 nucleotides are TGTGCCAGCAGACAGGGACGCGCCCGGGAGACCCAGTACTTC.

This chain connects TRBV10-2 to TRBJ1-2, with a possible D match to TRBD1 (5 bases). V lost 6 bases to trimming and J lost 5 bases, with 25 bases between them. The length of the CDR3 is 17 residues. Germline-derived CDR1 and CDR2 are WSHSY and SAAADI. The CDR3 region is CASRHMGGFPVLYGYTF. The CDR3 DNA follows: TGCGCCAGCAGGCACATGGGGGGTTTCCCCGTACTTTATGGCTACACCTTC.

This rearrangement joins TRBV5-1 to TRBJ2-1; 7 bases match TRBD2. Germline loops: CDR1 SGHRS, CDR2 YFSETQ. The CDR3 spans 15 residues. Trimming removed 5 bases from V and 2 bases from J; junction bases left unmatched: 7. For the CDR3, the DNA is TGCGCCAGCAGTGGAGGGGAGGGGACCTACAATGAGCAGTTCTTC. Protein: CASSGGEGTYNEQFF.

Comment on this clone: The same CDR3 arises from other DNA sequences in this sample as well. This CDR3 is CASSRDRGQETQYF. In nucleotides, the CDR3 is TGTGCCAGCAGCCGGGACAGGGGACAAGAGACCCAGTACTTC. This rearrangement joins TRBV2 to TRBJ2-5, with TRBD1 matching over 10 bases. V shed 6 bases, J shed 2 bases, and the junction held 3 bases outside the gene matches. CDR1 and CDR2 from the germline V gene are SNHLY and FYNNEI. The length of the CDR3 is 14 residues. Together with reference TRBV2 and TRBJ2-5, the CDR3 gives the full variable domain: EPEVTQTPSHQVTQMGQEVILRCVPISNHLYFYWYRQILGQKVEFLVSFYNNEISEKSEIFDDQFSVERPDGSNFTLKIRSTKLEDSAMYFCASSRDRGQETQYFGPGTRLLVL.

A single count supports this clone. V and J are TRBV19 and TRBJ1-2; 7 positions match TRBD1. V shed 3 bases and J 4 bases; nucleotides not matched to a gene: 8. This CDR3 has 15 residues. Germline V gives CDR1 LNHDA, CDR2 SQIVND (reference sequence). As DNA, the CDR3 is TGTGCCAGTAGTATTGGGGACAGCCGTTCCTATGGCTACACCTTC. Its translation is CASSIGDSRSYGYTF. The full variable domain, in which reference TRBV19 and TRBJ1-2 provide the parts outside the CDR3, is DGGITQSPKYLFRKEGQNVTLSCEQNLNHDAMYWYRQDPGQGLRLIYYSQIVNDFQKGDIAEGYSVSREKKESFPLTVTSAQKNPTAFYLCASSIGDSRSYGYTFGSGTRLTVV.

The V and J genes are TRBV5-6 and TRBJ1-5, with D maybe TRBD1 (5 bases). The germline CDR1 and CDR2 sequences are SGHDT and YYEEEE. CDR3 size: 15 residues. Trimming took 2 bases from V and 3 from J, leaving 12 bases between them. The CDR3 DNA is TGTGCCAGCAGCTTCTTGGCAGGGAACAATCAGCCCCAGCATTTT. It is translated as CASSFLAGNNQPQHF.

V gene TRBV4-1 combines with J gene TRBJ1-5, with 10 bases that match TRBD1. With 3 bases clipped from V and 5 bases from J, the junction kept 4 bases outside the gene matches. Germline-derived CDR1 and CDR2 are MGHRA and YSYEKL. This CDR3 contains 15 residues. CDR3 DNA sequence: TGCGCCAGCAGCCAGGAGGACAGGGGGGATCAGCCCCAGCATTTT. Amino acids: CASSQEDRGDQPQHF.

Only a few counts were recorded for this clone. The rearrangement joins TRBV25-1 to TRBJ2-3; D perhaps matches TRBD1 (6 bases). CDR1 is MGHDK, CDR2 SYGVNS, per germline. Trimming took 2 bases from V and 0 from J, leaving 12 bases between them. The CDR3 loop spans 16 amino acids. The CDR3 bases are TGTGCCAGCAGTGAAGGTGGGACATTCAGCACAGATACGCAGTATTTT. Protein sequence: CASSEGGTFSTDTQYF.

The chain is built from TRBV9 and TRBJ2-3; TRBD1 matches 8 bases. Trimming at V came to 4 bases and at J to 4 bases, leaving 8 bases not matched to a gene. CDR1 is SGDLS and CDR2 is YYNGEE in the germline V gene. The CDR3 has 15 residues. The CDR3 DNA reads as TGTGCCAGCAGCCAACAAAGGACAGGGTCAGATACGCAGTATTTT. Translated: CASSQQRTGSDTQYF.

CDR3 loop: CASSRDRHTEAFF. CDR3 nucleotide sequence: TGTGCCAGCAGCCGGGACAGGCACACTGAAGCTTTCTTT. The chain joins TRBV11-2 to TRBJ1-1; 8 bases are shared with TRBD1. The V gene's germline CDR1 is SGHAT and CDR2 FQNNGV. CDR3 length: 13 residues. V dropped 5 bases and J dropped 3; count of bases not matched to a gene: 2. The complete variable domain, with remaining parts taken from reference TRBV11-2 and TRBJ1-1, reads EAGVAQSPRYKIIEKRQSVAFWCNPISGHATLYWYQQILGQGPKLLIQFQNNGVVDDSQLPKDRFSAERLKGVDSTLKIQPAKLEDSAVYLCASSRDRHTEAFFGQGTRLTVV.

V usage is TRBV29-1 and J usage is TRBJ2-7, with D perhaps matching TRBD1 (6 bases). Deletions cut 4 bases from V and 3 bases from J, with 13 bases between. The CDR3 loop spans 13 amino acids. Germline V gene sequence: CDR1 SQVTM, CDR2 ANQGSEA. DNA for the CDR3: TGCAGCGTTGTTACAGGGAGTTTCTACGAGCAGTACTTC. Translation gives CSVVTGSFYEQYF.

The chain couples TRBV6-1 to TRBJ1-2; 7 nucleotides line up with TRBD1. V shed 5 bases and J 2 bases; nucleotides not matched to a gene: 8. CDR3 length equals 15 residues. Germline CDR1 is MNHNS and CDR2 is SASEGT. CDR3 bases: TGTGCCAGCAGTATAACCGGGACAGAAAACTATGGCTACACCTTC. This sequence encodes CASSITGTENYGYTF.

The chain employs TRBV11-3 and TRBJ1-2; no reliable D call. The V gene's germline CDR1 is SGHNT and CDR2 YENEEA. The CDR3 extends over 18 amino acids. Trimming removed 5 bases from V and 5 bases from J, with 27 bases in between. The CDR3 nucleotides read TGTGCCAGCAGCCCGCCCGTGGGGATACCCAGGATCCGGTATGGCTACACCTTC. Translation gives CASSPPVGIPRIRYGYTF.

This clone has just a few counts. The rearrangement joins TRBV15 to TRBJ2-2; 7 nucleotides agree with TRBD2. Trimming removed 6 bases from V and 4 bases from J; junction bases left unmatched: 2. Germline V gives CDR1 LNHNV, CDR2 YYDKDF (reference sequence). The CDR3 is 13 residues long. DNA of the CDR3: TGTGCCACCAGGCCTAGCGGCACCGGGGAGCTGTTTTTT. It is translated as CATRPSGTGELFF. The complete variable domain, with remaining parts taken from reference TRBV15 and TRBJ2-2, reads DAMVIQNPRYQVTQFGKPVTLSCSQTLNHNVMYWYQQKSSQAPKLLFHYYDKDFNNEADTPDNFQSRRPNTSFCFLDIRSPGLGDTAMYLCATRPSGTGELFFGEGSRLTVL.

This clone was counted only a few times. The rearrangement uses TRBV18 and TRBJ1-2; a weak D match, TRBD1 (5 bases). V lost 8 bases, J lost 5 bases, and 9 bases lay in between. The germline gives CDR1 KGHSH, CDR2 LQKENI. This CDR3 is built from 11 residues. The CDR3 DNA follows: TGTGCCAGCCCACAGGTTTATGGCTACACCTTC. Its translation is CASPQVYGYTF.

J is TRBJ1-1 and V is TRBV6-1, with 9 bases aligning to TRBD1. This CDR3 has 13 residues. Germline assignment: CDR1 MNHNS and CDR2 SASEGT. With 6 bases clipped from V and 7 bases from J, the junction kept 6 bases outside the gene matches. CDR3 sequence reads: CASSNRGLDEAFF. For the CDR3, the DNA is TGTGCCAGCAGCAACAGGGGGCTCGATGAAGCTTTCTTT.